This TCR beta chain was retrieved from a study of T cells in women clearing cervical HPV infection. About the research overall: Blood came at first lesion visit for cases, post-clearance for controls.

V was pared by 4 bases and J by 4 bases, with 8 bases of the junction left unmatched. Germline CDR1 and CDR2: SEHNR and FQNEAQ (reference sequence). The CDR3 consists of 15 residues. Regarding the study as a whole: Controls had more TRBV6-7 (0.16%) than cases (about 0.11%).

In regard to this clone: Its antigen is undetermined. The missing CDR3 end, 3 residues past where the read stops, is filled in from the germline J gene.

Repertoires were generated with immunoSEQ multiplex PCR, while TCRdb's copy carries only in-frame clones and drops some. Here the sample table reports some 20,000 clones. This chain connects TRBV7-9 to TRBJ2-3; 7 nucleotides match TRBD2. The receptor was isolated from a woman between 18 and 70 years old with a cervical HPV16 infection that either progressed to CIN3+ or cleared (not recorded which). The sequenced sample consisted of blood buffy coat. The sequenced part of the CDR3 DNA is TGTGCCAGCAGCTCACGAGATACTAGCGCAGATACG. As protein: CASSSRDTSADT. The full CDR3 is CASSSRDTSADTQYF.